This entry lists 10 T cell receptor beta chains sequenced from one sample in a study of T-cell reconstitution after alpha-beta-depleted transplantation in children. The library targeted TCRbeta and was prepared with unique molecular identifiers. MiXCR, applied by TCRdb to the PCR reads, yields one record per CDR3 protein. The repertoire holds hundreds of thousands of distinct CDR3 sequences, with around 13% as singletons. Sequencing used PBMCs, obtained before TCRalphabeta/CD19-depleted stem cell transplant. Receptors originate from a girl between 2 and 10 years old with congenital amegakaryocytic thrombocytopenia, due to receive a stem cell transplant.

The chain links TRBV6-5 to TRBJ2-5; D is perhaps TRBD1 (6 bases). The ends were cut back, 2 bases at V and 1 base at J, with 11 bases in the middle. This CDR3 is built from 15 residues. The V gene's germline CDR1 is MNHEY and CDR2 SVGAGI. CDR3: CASSYTTGTQETQYF. CDR3 coding DNA: TGTGCCAGCAGTTACACCACAGGGACCCAAGAGACCCAGTACTTC.

In its sample, this clonotype was seen many times. V and J are TRBV12-3 or TRBV12-4 and TRBJ2-1, with no clear D. Trimming took off 4 bases at V and 2 bases at J, with 3 bases between the two ends. The CDR3 is made up of 12 amino acids. The CDR3 here is CASSSPYNEQFF. The CDR3 coding sequence is TGTGCCAGCAGTTCCCCCTACAATGAGCAGTTCTTC.

This clonotype was seen many times. The chain carries TRBV20-1 and TRBJ2-3; D is possibly TRBD2 (6 bases). From germline, CDR1 is DFQATT and CDR2 SNEGSKA (reference sequence). Between the trimmed V and J ends, which lost 5 bases and 0 bases, there was a span of 12 bases. The CDR3 is made up of 14 amino acids. The CDR3 DNA reads as TGCAGTGCTCGCGGGACTCCTAGCACAGATACGCAGTATTTT. It codes for CSARGTPSTDTQYF.

This clonotype was seen a few times. The chain joins TRBV5-1 to TRBJ2-7; D call uncertain. Germline-derived CDR1 and CDR2 are SGHRS and YFSETQ. CDR3 length: 13 residues. Trimming took off 0 bases at V and 6 bases at J, with 10 bases between the two ends. CDR3 in amino acids: CASSLGASGEQYF. DNA for the CDR3: TGCGCCAGCAGCTTGGGGGCCTCTGGCGAGCAGTACTTC.

This clonotype came up a few times. The chain has TRBV20-1 and TRBJ2-1; TRBD2 matches 9 bases. Germline CDR1 reads DFQATT; CDR2 reads SNEGSKA (reference sequence). V gave up 6 bases and J gave up 0 bases; unmatched junction bases: 9. The CDR3 covers 16 residues. Written as DNA, the CDR3 is TGCAGTGCGATTTATGGACTAGCGACCTCCTACAATGAGCAGTTCTTC. Its protein product is CSAIYGLATSYNEQFF.

This clonotype was counted at least ten times. V gene TRBV20-1 combines with J gene TRBJ2-5; D not resolved. Trimming removed 3 bases from V and 2 bases from J, with 16 bases in between. Germline V gives CDR1 DFQATT, CDR2 SNEGSKA (reference sequence). The CDR3 has 15 residues. The CDR3 protein is CSASVGNVWQETQYF. The CDR3 DNA sequence: TGCAGTGCTAGTGTTGGAAATGTGTGGCAAGAGACCCAGTACTTC.

This clonotype was recorded at least ten times. The V call is TRBV15, the J call TRBJ2-7, with D perhaps TRBD1 (6 bases). There are 13 residues in the CDR3. Germline CDR1 reads LNHNV; CDR2 reads YYDKDF (reference sequence). Trimming pared 3 bases from V and 4 bases from J, leaving 10 bases between. CDR3 DNA: TGTGCCACCAGCAGTCTAACAGGGTACGAGCAGTACTTC. It specifies CATSSLTGYEQYF. The full variable domain, rest sourced from reference TRBV15 and TRBJ2-7, is DAMVIQNPRYQVTQFGKPVTLSCSQTLNHNVMYWYQQKSSQAPKLLFHYYDKDFNNEADTPDNFQSRRPNTSFCFLDIRSPGLGDTAMYLCATSSLTGYEQYFGPGTRLTVT.

In its sample, this clonotype was seen a few times. The chain links TRBV7-9 to TRBJ1-1, with 8 bases matching TRBD1. CDR1 and CDR2 from the germline V gene are SEHNR and FQNEAQ (reference sequence). The V gene end was trimmed by 5 bases and the J gene end by 9 bases; junction bases not matched to a gene: 5. The CDR3 loop spans 12 amino acids. CDR3 region: CASSPRQGQAFF. The CDR3 DNA follows: TGTGCCAGCAGCCCTCGACAGGGGCAAGCTTTCTTT.

This clonotype appeared many times. This chain joins TRBV19 and TRBJ2-7, with unresolved D. The CDR3 totals 14 residues. V was pared by 3 bases and J by 4 bases, with 13 bases between. The V gene's germline CDR1 is LNHDA and CDR2 SQIVND (reference sequence). The CDR3 DNA reads as TGTGCCAGTAGTATCGCGGCAGGTCCATACGAGCAGTACTTC. Its protein product is CASSIAAGPYEQYF. Variable domain in full (rest from reference TRBV19 and TRBJ2-7): DGGITQSPKYLFRKEGQNVTLSCEQNLNHDAMYWYRQDPGQGLRLIYYSQIVNDFQKGDIAEGYSVSREKKESFPLTVTSAQKNPTAFYLCASSIAAGPYEQYFGPGTRLTVT.

This clonotype was counted only a few times. The V gene is TRBV4-1, the J gene TRBJ2-1, with 9 bases that match TRBD2. V dropped 0 bases and J dropped 5; count of bases not matched to a gene: 11. Germline lookup yields CDR1 MGHRA and CDR2 YSYEKL. The CDR3 contains 18 residues. Here the CDR3 DNA reads TGCGCCAGCAGCCAAGAAAGGCCGGCGGGAGGGCCTAACAATGAGCAGTTCTTC. It translates to CASSQERPAGGPNNEQFF.